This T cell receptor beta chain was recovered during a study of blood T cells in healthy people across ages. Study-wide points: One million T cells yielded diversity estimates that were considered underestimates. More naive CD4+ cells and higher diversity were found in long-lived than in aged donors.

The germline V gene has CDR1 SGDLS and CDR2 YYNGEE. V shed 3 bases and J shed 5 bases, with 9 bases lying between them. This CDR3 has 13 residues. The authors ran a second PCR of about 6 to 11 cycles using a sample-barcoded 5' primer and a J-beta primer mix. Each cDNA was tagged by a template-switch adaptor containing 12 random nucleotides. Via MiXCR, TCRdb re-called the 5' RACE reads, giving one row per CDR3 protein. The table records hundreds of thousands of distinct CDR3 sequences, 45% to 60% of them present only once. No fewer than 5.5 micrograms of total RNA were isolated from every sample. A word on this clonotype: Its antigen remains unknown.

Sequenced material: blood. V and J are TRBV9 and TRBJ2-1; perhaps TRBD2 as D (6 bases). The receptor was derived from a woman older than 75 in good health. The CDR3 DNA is TGTGCCAGCAGCGGGGGGGTGAACAATGAGCAGTTCTTC. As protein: CASSGGVNNEQFF.